This TCR beta chain stems from a study of beta chain features in type 1 diabetes. Findings and limits, study-wide: All four CD4+ subsets of Type 1 diabetes patients contained TCRB CDR3s that were moderately but significantly shorter. Comparison showed that naive, central memory and Treg TCRB repertoires appeared more similar among patients than among healthy donors.

This clone has just a few counts. What it binds is unknown. V dropped 2 bases and J dropped 2; count of bases not matched to a gene: 6. Germline V gene sequence: CDR1 KGHSH, CDR2 LQKENI. The CDR3 runs to 16 residues. The whole isolated RNA underwent reverse transcription, so sequencing captured expressed TCRB transcripts. The table came from immunoSEQ multiplex PCR; TCRdb's copy has only in-frame clones and leaves some out. Here the sample spans fewer than 30,000 clones, 55% to 75% being singletons. Purity of each sorted population was above 98%. The receptor was derived from a man aged 18 to 30 with type 1 diabetes. The chain uses TRBV18 and TRBJ1-5; 7 bases agree with TRBD1. The material sequenced was Tregs from blood. This chain's CDR3 is CASSPRDTGGNQPQHF. CDR3 nucleotide sequence: TGTGCCAGCTCACCAAGGGATACAGGGGGCAATCAGCCCCAGCATTTT.